Listed below are T cell receptor beta chains from one sample, sequenced in a study of human T cells and chemical hapten exposure. TCRdb reprocessed the RACE reads via MiXCR and lists one record per CDR3 protein. This repertoire shows 100,000 or so distinct CDR3 sequences, 8% to 11% found once; its top ten account for less than 2.5%. The material was whole blood, obtained in connection with sensitization to the hapten diphenylcyclopropenone (DPC). All receptors come from a man aged 40-50 years with alopecia areata. Some clones in this sample may be carry-over from other donors' samples. CDR3s include the opening cysteine and the closing phenylalanine or tryptophan. D genes are given only for firm matches. Clone size is not always given. Where it is, it says once, few, many or a class for expanded clones.

v_call	clone_size	d_call	j_call	cdr3_nt	cdr3_aa
TRBV20-1	many	-	TRBJ2-7	TGCAGTGCCTCCTCGCCTGCGTTCGAGCAGTACTTC	CSASSPAFEQYF
TRBV28	few	TRBD1	TRBJ2-3	TGTGCCAGCACTAACCTCCAGGGGGCCGATACGCAGTATTTT	CASTNLQGADTQYF
TRBV14	-	TRBD2	TRBJ2-3	TGTGCCAGCAGCCTTTCGACTAGCGGGACTTATAGCACAGATACGCAGTATTTT	CASSLSTSGTYSTDTQYF
TRBV12-3/TRBV12-4	-	-	TRBJ2-1	TGTGCCAGCAGTTCCGACCGGAGGTCCTACAATGAGCAGTTCTTC	CASSSDRRSYNEQFF
TRBV19	many	TRBD1	TRBJ2-2	TGTGCCAGTAGTTCACAGGGGGCGGGCACCGGGGAGCTGTTTTTT	CASSSQGAGTGELFF
TRBV29-1	few	TRBD1	TRBJ2-7	TGCAGCGTCGTCCGGGACAGGTCATCCTACGAGCAGTACTTC	CSVVRDRSSYEQYF
TRBV7-2	many	-	TRBJ1-1	TGTGCCAGCAGTCTCACAGCGGCGAGGACTGAAGCTTTCTTT	CASSLTAARTEAFF
TRBV9	many	TRBD2	TRBJ2-5	TGTGCCAGCAGCGTAGGGGGGACTAGCGGACAAGAGACCCAGTACTTC	CASSVGGTSGQETQYF
TRBV4-3	few	-	TRBJ1-1	TGCGCCAGCAGCCAAGATCGGGAGGTCGGGCAAGCTTTCTTT	CASSQDREVGQAFF
TRBV7-2	few	TRBD2	TRBJ2-1	TGTGCCAGCAGCCCTCGGCCGGCTACGGGGCGGGGGGTAATAGATGAGCAGTTCTTC	CASSPRPATGRGVIDEQFF
TRBV19	-	TRBD1	TRBJ2-5	TGTGCCAGTAGTATTGGAACAGGGGATAAAGAGACCCAGTACTTC	CASSIGTGDKETQYF
TRBV6-2/TRBV6-3	few	-	TRBJ1-6	TGTGCCAGCAGTTGGACAAGTAATTCACCCCTCCACTTT	CASSWTSNSPLHF
TRBV6-5	many	-	TRBJ1-5	TGTGCCAGCAGTTCTTCATCTACAGGGACCAATCAGCCCCAGCATTTT	CASSSSSTGTNQPQHF
TRBV9	-	-	TRBJ1-5	TGTGCCAGCAGCCCCAGCGGTTTAAATCAGCCCCAGCATTTT	CASSPSGLNQPQHF
TRBV6-5	many	-	TRBJ1-1	TGTGCCAGCAGTACCGACAGCTGGAACACTGAAGCTTTCTTT	CASSTDSWNTEAFF
TRBV30	-	-	TRBJ2-3	TGTGCCTGGAGTTCGGGGGCCGGGGGGAGCACAGATACGCAGTATTTT	CAWSSGAGGSTDTQYF
TRBV30	-	-	TRBJ1-5	TGTGCCTGGAGTGTACCCTTAGGGATCCATCAGCCCCAGCATTTT	CAWSVPLGIHQPQHF
TRBV28	-	-	TRBJ1-4	TGTGCCAGCAGTTTATTTGGGATAACAGGGAAGGGTGAAAAACTGTTTTTT	CASSLFGITGKGEKLFF
TRBV6-5	few	TRBD2	TRBJ2-7	TGTGCCAGCAGTATAGCGGGAGGGCAGTCCTACGAGCAGTACTTC	CASSIAGGQSYEQYF
TRBV10-3	few	-	TRBJ1-6	TGTGCCATCAGTGAGTCCGGGGGGGGCTCCTATAATTCACCCCTCCACTTT	CAISESGGGSYNSPLHF
TRBV11-3	few	TRBD2	TRBJ2-1	TGTGCCAGCAGCTCCCCCGACTTCGCGGGGGACAATGAGCAGTTCTTC	CASSSPDFAGDNEQFF
TRBV12-3/TRBV12-4	many	TRBD1	TRBJ1-1	TGTGCCAGCAGTGGGACAGGGCTTGGTGAAGCTTTCTTT	CASSGTGLGEAFF
TRBV5-4	few	-	TRBJ2-7	TGTGCCAGCAGCCAGTCGGACAGTTCCTACGAGCAGTACTTC	CASSQSDSSYEQYF
TRBV5-4	many	-	TRBJ2-5	TGTGCCAGCAGCTTGGGGCTAGCGTTAGAGACCCAGTACTTC	CASSLGLALETQYF
TRBV3-1	-	TRBD2	TRBJ2-1	TGTGCCAGCACCCCCTTTTTGACTAGCGGAGATAATGAGCAGTTCTTC	CASTPFLTSGDNEQFF
TRBV28	few	TRBD2	TRBJ2-1	TGTGCCAGCAGTTCACTCGGGACTAGCGGGAGTAATGAGCAGTTCTTC	CASSSLGTSGSNEQFF
TRBV29-1	many	-	TRBJ2-2	TGCAGCGTTGATACGGTAGCCGGCACCGGGGAGCTGTTTTTT	CSVDTVAGTGELFF
TRBV6-5	-	-	TRBJ2-3	TGTGCCAGCAGTTACGCGGGCACAGATACGCAGTATTTT	CASSYAGTDTQYF
TRBV15	few	-	TRBJ2-2	TGTGCCACCAGCAGGGGTACCAAAGCGAACACCGGGGAGCTGTTTTTT	CATSRGTKANTGELFF
TRBV12-3/TRBV12-4	few	-	TRBJ2-7	TGTGCCAGCACCGACCTCGGACAGGGAGGGATCTTATACGAGCAGTACTTC	CASTDLGQGGILYEQYF
TRBV28	few	TRBD1	TRBJ2-7	TGTGCCAGCAGTCCGGGACAGGGTTTTTACGAGCAGTACTTC	CASSPGQGFYEQYF
TRBV7-2	-	TRBD2	TRBJ2-7	TGTGCCAGCAGCCCGGGGACTAACCCTTGGTACGAGCAGTACTTC	CASSPGTNPWYEQYF
TRBV5-6	-	-	TRBJ2-4	TGTGCCAGCAGCAGGGCTGACATTCAGTACTTC	CASSRADIQYF
TRBV4-2	-	-	TRBJ2-3	TGTGCCAGCAGCCAAGAGGTTGTAGATACGCAGTATTTT	CASSQEVVDTQYF
TRBV7-2	few	TRBD2	TRBJ2-3	TGTGCCAGCAGCATAACTAGCGAGGGAGCAGATACGCAGTATTTT	CASSITSEGADTQYF
TRBV20-1	few	-	TRBJ1-5	TGCAGTGCTAGAGATTCCCGGGACGGCTTTGCGCCCCAGCATTTT	CSARDSRDGFAPQHF
TRBV24-1	-	-	TRBJ2-1	TGTGCCACCGGACCCGCGGCCAATGAGCAGTTCTTC	CATGPAANEQFF
TRBV7-2	few	-	TRBJ2-7	TGTGCCAGCACCCAATTTCAGGTGGCGGAGCAGTACTTC	CASTQFQVAEQYF
TRBV6-5	few	TRBD2	TRBJ2-7	TGTGCCAGCAGAAGAGGGACTAGCGGTTCCTACGAGCAGTACTTC	CASRRGTSGSYEQYF
TRBV2	many	TRBD1	TRBJ1-5	TGTGCCAGCAGGCCAGGACAGGGGGAATCAAAGCCCCAGCATTTT	CASRPGQGESKPQHF
TRBV7-2	once	TRBD1	TRBJ2-7	TGTGCCAGCAGCTTAGTTCTTCCTACCGCACAGGGGTCCCGGACCCCCTACGAGCAGTACTTC	CASSLVLPTAQGSRTPYEQYF
TRBV6-5	few	TRBD1	TRBJ1-4	TGTGCCAGCAGAAAGACAGGGGCGAGGGAAAAACTGTTTTTT	CASRKTGAREKLFF
TRBV19	few	-	TRBJ2-7	TGTGCCAGTAGTATTGTGGCTTCCTACGAGCAGTACTTC	CASSIVASYEQYF
TRBV28	-	-	TRBJ2-5	TGTGCCAGCAGTTCATTGGACACCGTGCAAGAGACCCAGTACTTC	CASSSLDTVQETQYF
TRBV28	many	TRBD1	TRBJ1-5	TGTGCCAGCAGTTTATACAGGGGGGATCATAGCAATCAGCCCCAGCATTTT	CASSLYRGDHSNQPQHF
TRBV12-3/TRBV12-4	-	TRBD1	TRBJ1-1	TGTGCCAGTCGCAACTATAGGATGGGGCAGGGGGCCCAGCAGCCTTTCTTT	CASRNYRMGQGAQQPFF
TRBV6-2/TRBV6-3	-	-	TRBJ2-1	TGTGCCAGCAGCAATCCAGGGGGGACCCCCCTTGATGAGCAGTTCTTC	CASSNPGGTPLDEQFF
TRBV13	many	-	TRBJ2-2	TGTGCCAGCAGCTTAGTACAGGGGAACACCGGGGAGCTGTTTTTT	CASSLVQGNTGELFF
TRBV25-1	few	TRBD1	TRBJ1-2	TGTGCCAGCAGTGACCGGGACAGGGCCTATGGCTACACCTTC	CASSDRDRAYGYTF
TRBV19	-	TRBD1	TRBJ1-1	TGTGCCAGTAGTATATATCAGGGGGCCACTGAAGCTTTCTTT	CASSIYQGATEAFF
TRBV2	many	-	TRBJ1-5	TGTGCCAGCAGGGAGAGAGTAATCGATCAGCCCCAGCATTTT	CASRERVIDQPQHF
TRBV5-1	many	-	TRBJ1-2	TGCGCCAGCAGCCCGGACAGCGAACTGGCCGGATACACCTTC	CASSPDSELAGYTF
TRBV5-1	many	TRBD2	TRBJ2-3	TGCGCCAGCTGTAGCGGGAGTAGCACAGATACGCAGTATTTT	CASCSGSSTDTQYF
TRBV18	-	-	TRBJ2-2	TGTGCCAGCTCACCGAACAGGATTAACACCGGGGAGCTGTTTTTT	CASSPNRINTGELFF
TRBV28	few	TRBD2	TRBJ2-7	TGTGCCAGCAGTTTATCGGGAGGGCCGGGCCACGAGCAGTACTTC	CASSLSGGPGHEQYF
TRBV10-3	many	TRBD1	TRBJ1-2	TGTGCCATCAGTGAGCAACTACAGGGGAACTATGGCTACACCTTC	CAISEQLQGNYGYTF
TRBV7-9	-	-	TRBJ2-7	TGTGCCAGCAGCTTAGCGAGTGGGCCCTACGAGCAGTACTTC	CASSLASGPYEQYF
TRBV27	few	-	TRBJ1-5	TGTGCCAGCTCAGGAGGGACGGGGAGTAATCAGCCCCAGCATTTT	CASSGGTGSNQPQHF
TRBV20-1	few	-	TRBJ2-3	TGCAGTGCTGGGCCAGGGTCTAGCACAGATACGCAGTATTTT	CSAGPGSSTDTQYF
TRBV20-1	many	-	TRBJ1-1	TGCAGTGCCGACACTTATTCCTCGGGGAGGGAAGGTGAAGCTTTCTTT	CSADTYSSGREGEAFF